This TCR beta chain was observed in a study of patients and donors after allogeneic stem cell transplantation. This clonotype came up a few times. The V end was cut by 4 bases, the J end by 3 bases, with 15 bases between. This CDR3 comprises 15 residues. CDR1 and CDR2 from the germline V gene are DFQATT and SNEGSKA (reference sequence). TCRdb used MiXCR to reprocess the RT-PCR reads, holding one entry per CDR3 protein. The sample contains about a million distinct CDR3 sequences, 18% of which appear only once. This sequence originates from a human donor who was either an allogeneic HSCT recipient or a stem cell or donor lymphocyte infusion donor (not recorded which). It is not recorded whose cells these are; they may come from a transplant donor. This sequence joins TRBV20-1 and TRBJ1-4, with D maybe TRBD1 (6 bases). Sequenced sample: blood, either unsorted or a sorted T cell fraction (not recorded which). Written as DNA, the CDR3 is TGCAGTGCTATTAACAGGGCCCTCTCTAATGAAAAACTGTTTTTT. Its protein product is CSAINRALSNEKLFF.